Sequencing of this TCR beta chain was carried out in a study of T-cell memory formation after mild COVID-19. Across the study: The two donors had largely donor-specific TCR clusters.

Losses at the gene ends were 6 bases for V and 5 bases for J; bases not matched to a gene: 6. CDR1 is MGHRA and CDR2 is YSYEKL in the germline V gene. This CDR3 is built from 14 residues. Only a few counts were recorded for this clonotype. MiXCR was run by TCRdb on the 5' RACE reads, yielding one entry per CDR3 protein. The sample comprises roughly 310,000 distinct CDR3 sequences, about 16% of which are singletons, and roughly 20% rests with the top ten. The sample consisted of PBMCs or a T cell subset sorted from them (not recorded which). The sequence was collected from a man younger than 30 who had mild COVID-19 (a few samples of this study predate the infection). Cell type and time point are not known. The chain links TRBV4-1 to TRBJ1-1; 10 nucleotides match TRBD1. CDR3 protein: CASRLGTGVTEAFF. CDR3 DNA sequence: TGCGCCAGCAGGCTCGGGACAGGGGTTACTGAAGCTTTCTTT.